This TCR beta chain is from a study of T cells after yellow fever vaccination. Notes on the study in general: High-abundance clonotypes from the bulk population could contaminate FACS-sorted repertoires. Some clonotypes, a small share, were shared between CD4 and CD8 compartments. Most primary-vaccination clones reappeared after the booster (more than 95% CD4, 75% to 90% CD8).

This clonotype was seen ten or more times. Its antigen is unidentified. V shed 0 bases and J shed 0 bases, with 6 bases lying between them. The length of the CDR3 is 15 residues. Germline CDR1 SGHTA, CDR2 FQGTGA. TCRdb independently ran MiXCR on the 5' RACE reads; one entry per CDR3 protein. The repertoire has 110,000 to 150,000 distinct CDR3 sequences, 5% to 7.5% of them found once; the top ten carry about 0.61%. This specimen consisted of CD4+ T cells sorted from PBMCs, obtained 10 days after the yellow fever booster vaccination. This TCR was sampled from a man aged 30 to 45 who received the YFV17D yellow fever vaccine. V is TRBV7-3 and J is TRBJ2-4; D call uncertain. The CDR3 sequence: CASSLTRTAKNIQYF. The CDR3, as DNA: TGTGCCAGCAGCTTAACGAGAACAGCCAAAAACATTCAGTACTTC.